Described below is a single T cell receptor (beta chain) sequence and its context. Its cognate antigen is unknown. The 5'RACE template-switching step produced TCR cDNA and added a universal primer site and UMIs. TCRdb fed the 5' RACE reads into MiXCR, producing one record per CDR3 protein. The profile shows around 350,000 distinct CDR3 sequences, approximately 5.7% of them singletons. The data originate from a study of T cells after yellow fever vaccination. Study details: Where fractions had low cell numbers, libraries were prepared from them with the SMART-Seq v4 Ultra Low Input RNA kit. The study's findings and limits: There was a possibility that FACS-sorted repertoires contained abundant clonotypes contaminating from the bulk population. Though weaker, the secondary response peaked faster, on day 5 versus 15.

This specimen was PBMCs, taken 5 days after the yellow fever booster vaccination. The clonotype comes from a man aged 25 to 40 who received the YFV17D yellow fever vaccine.

Here the CDR3 reads CSARPGLAGDDETQYF. The CDR3, as DNA: TGCAGTGCTAGACCGGGACTAGCGGGAGATGATGAGACCCAGTACTTC. The rearrangement uses TRBV20-1 and TRBJ2-5, with 14 bases lining up with TRBD2. This CDR3 has 16 amino acids. Germline V gene data show CDR1 as DFQATT and CDR2 as SNEGSKA (reference sequence). The junction had 7 bases not matched to a gene; V was cut back by 2 bases and J by 5 bases.